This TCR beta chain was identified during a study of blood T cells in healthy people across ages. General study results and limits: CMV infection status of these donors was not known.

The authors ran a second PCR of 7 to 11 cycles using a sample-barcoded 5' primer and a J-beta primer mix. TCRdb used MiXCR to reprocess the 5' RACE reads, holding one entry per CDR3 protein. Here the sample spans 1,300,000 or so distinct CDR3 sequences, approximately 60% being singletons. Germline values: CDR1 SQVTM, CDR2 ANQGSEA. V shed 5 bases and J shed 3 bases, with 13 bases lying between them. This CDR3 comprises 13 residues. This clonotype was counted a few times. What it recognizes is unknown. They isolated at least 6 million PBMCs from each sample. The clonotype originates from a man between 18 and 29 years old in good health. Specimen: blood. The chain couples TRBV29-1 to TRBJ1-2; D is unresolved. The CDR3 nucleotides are TGCAGCGTTACCCAGAGGTCTGACTATGGCTACACCTTC. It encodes CSVTQRSDYGYTF.